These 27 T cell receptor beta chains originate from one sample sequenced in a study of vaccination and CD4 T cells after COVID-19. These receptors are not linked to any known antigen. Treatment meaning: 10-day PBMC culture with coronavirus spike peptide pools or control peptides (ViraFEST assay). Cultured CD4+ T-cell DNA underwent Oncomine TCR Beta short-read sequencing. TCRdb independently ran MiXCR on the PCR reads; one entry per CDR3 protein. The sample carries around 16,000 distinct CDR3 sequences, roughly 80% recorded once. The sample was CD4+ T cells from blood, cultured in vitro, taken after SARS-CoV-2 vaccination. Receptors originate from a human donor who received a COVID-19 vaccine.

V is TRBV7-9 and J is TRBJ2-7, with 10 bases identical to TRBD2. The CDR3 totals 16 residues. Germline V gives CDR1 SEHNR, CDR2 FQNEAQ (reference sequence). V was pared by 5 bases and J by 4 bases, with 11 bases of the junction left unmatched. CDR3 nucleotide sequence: TGTGCCAGCAGCCTCCAGAGCGGGGGGGCAGGTTACGAGCAGTACTTC. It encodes CASSLQSGGAGYEQYF.

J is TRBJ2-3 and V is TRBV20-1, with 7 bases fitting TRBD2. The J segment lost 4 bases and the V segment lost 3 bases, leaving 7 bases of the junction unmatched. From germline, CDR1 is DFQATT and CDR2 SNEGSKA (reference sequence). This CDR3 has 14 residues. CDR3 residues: CSASPGGGSDTQYF. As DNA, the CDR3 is TGCAGTGCTAGCCCTGGGGGGGGTTCAGATACGCAGTATTTT.

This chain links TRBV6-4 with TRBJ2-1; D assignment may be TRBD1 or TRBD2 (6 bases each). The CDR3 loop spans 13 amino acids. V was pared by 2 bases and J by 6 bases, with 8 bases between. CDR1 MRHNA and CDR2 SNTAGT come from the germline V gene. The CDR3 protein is CASSDEGGNEQFF. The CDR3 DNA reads TGTGCCAGCAGTGACGAGGGGGGCAATGAGCAGTTCTTC.

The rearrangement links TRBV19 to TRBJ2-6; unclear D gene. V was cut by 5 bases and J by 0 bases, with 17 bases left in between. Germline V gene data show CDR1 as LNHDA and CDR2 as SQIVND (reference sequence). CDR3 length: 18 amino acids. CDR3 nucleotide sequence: TGTGCCAGTAGTGGGAAACGAACTCTGAACTCTGGGGCCAACGTCCTGACTTTC. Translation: CASSGKRTLNSGANVLTF.

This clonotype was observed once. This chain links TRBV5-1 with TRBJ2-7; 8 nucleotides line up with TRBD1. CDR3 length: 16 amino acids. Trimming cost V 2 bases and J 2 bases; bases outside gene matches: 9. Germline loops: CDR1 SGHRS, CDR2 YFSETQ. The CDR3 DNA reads TGCGCCAGCAGCTTAACAGGGGGTAGGTACCCCTACGAGCAGTACTTC. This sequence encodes CASSLTGGRYPYEQYF.

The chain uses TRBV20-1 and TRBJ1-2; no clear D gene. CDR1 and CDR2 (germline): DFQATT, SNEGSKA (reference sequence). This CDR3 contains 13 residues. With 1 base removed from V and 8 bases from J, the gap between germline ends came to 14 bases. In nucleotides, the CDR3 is TGCAGTGCTAGAGGATTTGAGCAGCTGGGCTACACCTTC. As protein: CSARGFEQLGYTF.

The chain's CDR3 is CASRKQGARYEQYF. CDR3 in DNA: TGTGCCAGCAGGAAACAGGGGGCGCGTTACGAGCAGTACTTC. This chain uses TRBV6-1 with TRBJ2-7, with TRBD1 matching 9 bases. Germline assignment: CDR1 MNHNS and CDR2 SASEGT. V gave up 6 bases and J gave up 4 bases; unmatched junction bases: 7. CDR3 length equals 14 residues.

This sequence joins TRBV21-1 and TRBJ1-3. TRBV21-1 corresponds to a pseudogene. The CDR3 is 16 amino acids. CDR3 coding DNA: TGTGCCAGCAGTGTTTTGTCGAGTCCCTCTGGAAACACCATATATTTT. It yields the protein CASSVLSSPSGNTIYF.

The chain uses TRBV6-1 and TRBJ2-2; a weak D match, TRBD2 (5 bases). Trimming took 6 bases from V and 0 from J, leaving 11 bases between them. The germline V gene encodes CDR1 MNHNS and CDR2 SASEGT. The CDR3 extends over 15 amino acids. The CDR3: CASRPGNTNTGELFF. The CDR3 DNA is TGTGCCAGCAGACCGGGGAATACGAACACCGGGGAGCTGTTTTTT.

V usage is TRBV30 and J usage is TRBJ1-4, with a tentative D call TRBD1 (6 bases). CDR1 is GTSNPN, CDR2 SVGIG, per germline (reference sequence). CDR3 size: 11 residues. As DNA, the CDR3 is TGTGCAAACCAGCGAGGGGGAAAACTGTTTTTT. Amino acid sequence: CANQRGGKLFF.

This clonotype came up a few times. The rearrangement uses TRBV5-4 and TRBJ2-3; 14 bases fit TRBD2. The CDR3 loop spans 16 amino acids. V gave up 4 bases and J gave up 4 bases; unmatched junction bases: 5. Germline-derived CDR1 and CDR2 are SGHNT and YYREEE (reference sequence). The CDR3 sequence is CASSLTSGGASDTQYF. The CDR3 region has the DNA TGTGCCAGCAGCCTGACTAGCGGGGGGGCCTCAGATACGCAGTATTTT.

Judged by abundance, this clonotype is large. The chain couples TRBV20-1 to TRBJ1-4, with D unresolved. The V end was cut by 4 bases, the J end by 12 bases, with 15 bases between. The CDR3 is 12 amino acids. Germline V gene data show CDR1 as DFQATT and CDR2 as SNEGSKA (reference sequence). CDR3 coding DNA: TGCAGTGCTATACTTCCCTCCTCGGAACTGTTTTTT. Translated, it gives CSAILPSSELFF.

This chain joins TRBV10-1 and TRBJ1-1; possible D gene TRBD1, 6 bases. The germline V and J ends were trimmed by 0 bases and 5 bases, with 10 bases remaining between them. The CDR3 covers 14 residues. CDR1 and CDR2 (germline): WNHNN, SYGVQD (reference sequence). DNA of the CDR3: TGCGCCAGCAGTGAGTCGAGGGGGGCGACTGAAGCTTTCTTT. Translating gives CASSESRGATEAFF.

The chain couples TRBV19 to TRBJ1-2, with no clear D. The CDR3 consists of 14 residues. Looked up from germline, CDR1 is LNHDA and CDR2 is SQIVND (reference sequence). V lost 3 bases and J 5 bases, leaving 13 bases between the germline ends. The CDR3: CASSILAGKYGYTF. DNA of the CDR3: TGTGCCAGTAGTATCCTGGCTGGGAAATATGGCTACACCTTC.

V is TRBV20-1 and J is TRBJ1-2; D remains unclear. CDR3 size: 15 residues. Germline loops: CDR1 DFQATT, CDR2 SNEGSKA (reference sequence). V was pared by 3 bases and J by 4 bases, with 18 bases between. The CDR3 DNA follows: TGCAGTGCTAGTAGTCTCGTCACTCTGGCCTATGGCTACACCTTC. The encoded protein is CSASSLVTLAYGYTF.

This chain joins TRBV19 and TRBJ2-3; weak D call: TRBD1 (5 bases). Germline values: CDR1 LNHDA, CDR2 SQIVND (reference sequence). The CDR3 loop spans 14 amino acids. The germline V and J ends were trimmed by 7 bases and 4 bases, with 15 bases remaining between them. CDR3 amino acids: CASKVRASADTQYF. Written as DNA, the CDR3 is TGTGCCAGTAAGGTCAGGGCCTCTGCAGATACGCAGTATTTT. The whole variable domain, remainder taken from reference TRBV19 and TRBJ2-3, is DGGITQSPKYLFRKEGQNVTLSCEQNLNHDAMYWYRQDPGQGLRLIYYSQIVNDFQKGDIAEGYSVSREKKESFPLTVTSAQKNPTAFYLCASKVRASADTQYFGPGTRLTVL.

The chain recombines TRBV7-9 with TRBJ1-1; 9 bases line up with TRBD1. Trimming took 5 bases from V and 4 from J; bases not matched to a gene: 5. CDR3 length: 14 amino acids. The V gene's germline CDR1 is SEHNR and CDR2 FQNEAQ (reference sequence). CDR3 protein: CASSPTGGGTEAFF. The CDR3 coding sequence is TGTGCCAGCAGCCCGACAGGGGGAGGCACTGAAGCTTTCTTT.

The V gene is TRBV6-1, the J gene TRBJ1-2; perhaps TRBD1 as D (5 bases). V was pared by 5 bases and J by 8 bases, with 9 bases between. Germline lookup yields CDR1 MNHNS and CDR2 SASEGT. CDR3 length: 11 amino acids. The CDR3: CASSTGEGYTF. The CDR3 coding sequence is TGTGCCAGCAGTACGGGGGAAGGCTACACCTTC.

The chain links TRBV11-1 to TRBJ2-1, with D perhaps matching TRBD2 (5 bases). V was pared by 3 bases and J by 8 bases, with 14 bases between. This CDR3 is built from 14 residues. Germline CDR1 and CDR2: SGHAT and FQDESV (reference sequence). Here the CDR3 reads CASSFQTSGDEQFF. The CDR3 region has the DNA TGTGCCAGCAGCTTCCAAACCTCCGGGGATGAGCAGTTCTTC.

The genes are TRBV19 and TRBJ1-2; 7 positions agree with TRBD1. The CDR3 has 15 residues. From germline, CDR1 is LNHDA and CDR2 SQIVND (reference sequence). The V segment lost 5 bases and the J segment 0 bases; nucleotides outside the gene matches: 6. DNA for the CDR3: TGTGCCAGTAGTCGACAAGACAGGGCTAACTATGGCTACACCTTC. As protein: CASSRQDRANYGYTF.

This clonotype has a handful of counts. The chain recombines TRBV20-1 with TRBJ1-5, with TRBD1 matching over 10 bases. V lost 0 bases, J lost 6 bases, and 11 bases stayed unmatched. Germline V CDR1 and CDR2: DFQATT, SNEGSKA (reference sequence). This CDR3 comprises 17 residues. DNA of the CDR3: TGCAGTGCTAGAGAAGGGAGTCAGACAGGGGGCTTTCAGCCCCAGCATTTT. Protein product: CSAREGSQTGGFQPQHF.

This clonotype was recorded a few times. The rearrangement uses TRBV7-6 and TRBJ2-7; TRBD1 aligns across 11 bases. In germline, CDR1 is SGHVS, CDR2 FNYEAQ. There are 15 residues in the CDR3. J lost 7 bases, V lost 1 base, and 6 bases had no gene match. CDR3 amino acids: CASSLGDRGLWEQYF. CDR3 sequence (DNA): TGTGCCAGCAGCTTAGGGGACAGGGGGTTGTGGGAGCAGTACTTC.

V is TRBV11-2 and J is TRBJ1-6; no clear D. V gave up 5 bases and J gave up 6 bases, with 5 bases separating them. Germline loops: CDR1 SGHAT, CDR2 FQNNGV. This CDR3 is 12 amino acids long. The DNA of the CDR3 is TGTGCCAGCAGCACCCCTAATTCACCCCTCCACTTT. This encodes CASSTPNSPLHF.

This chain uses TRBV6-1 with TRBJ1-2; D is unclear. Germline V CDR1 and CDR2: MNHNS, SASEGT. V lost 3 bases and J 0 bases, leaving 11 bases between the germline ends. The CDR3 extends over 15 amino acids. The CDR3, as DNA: TGTGCCAGCAGTGATCACGTAACGGCTAACTATGGCTACACCTTC. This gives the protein CASSDHVTANYGYTF.

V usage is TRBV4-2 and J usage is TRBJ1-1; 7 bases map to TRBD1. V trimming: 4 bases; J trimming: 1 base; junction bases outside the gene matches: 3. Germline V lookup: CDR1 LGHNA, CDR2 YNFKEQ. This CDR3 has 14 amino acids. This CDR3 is CASSREGANTEAFF. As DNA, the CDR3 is TGTGCCAGCAGCCGCGAGGGGGCGAACACTGAAGCTTTCTTT.

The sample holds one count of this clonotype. Here the CDR3 reads CASSPGGTTVGDTQYF. CDR3 sequence (DNA): TGTGCCAGCAGCCCCGGGGGGACGACGGTGGGAGATACGCAGTATTTT. The rearrangement joins TRBV7-9 to TRBJ2-3; the match to TRBD2 covers 7 bases. This CDR3 spans 16 amino acids. The germline gives CDR1 SEHNR, CDR2 FQNEAQ (reference sequence). Trimming removed 5 bases from V and 5 bases from J; junction bases left unmatched: 13.

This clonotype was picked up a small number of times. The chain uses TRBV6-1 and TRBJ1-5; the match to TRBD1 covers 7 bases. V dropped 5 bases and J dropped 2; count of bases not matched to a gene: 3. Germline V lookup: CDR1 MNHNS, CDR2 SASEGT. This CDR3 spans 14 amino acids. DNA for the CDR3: TGTGCCAGCAGTAAGGGGGCCGGCAATCAGCCCCAGCATTTT. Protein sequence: CASSKGAGNQPQHF.